Detailed here is one T cell receptor (beta chain). It lacks a known antigen. No clone much larger than this one lies a single base away; base qualities are absent. These data originate in a study of blood T cell repertoires in COVID-19 (dated by TCRdb to 2020 to 2022). A note on the overall study: Samples from collaborators originated in the United States, Italy and Spain and spanned both the acute and convalescent phases of COVID-19. Subjects who had been exposed to COVID-19, were actively infected with it, or had recovered from it provided the deeply sampled blood TCRbeta repertoires that made up the dataset. Where available, HLA class I and class II types were taken from metadata supplied by the sample provider and were not determined by assay-based typing. The prospective study material was composed of cDNA or gDNA derived from T cells, B-cell-depleted T cells, or PBMCs. The repertoires were released in a freely available public database intended as a resource for research on the immune response to SARS-CoV-2. The sample metadata nearly always contained a de-identified subject ID, COVID-19 status, age in years and sex. The samples were drawn from two sources: the first 160 participants of the ongoing ImmuneRACE study, and 1,200 or so subjects contributed by 6 global collaborators.

Results and caveats for the whole study, not just this receptor: The quantity of clinical and demographic metadata differed by source and by participant and was supplied without curation.

Whole blood was collected in K2EDTA tubes by collaborating institutions according to the institutions' own protocols. For TCRbeta analysis, collaborators shipped samples as frozen whole blood, isolated PBMCs, or DNA extracted from either of those sample types. TCRbeta CDR3 regions were amplified from genomic DNA using the immunoSEQ Assay, a bias-controlled multiplex PCR. The authors' analysis ran thus. The number of nucleated cells in each sample was estimated by amplification of reference gene primers within the assay. To quantify the absolute abundance of each unique TCRbeta CDR3 rearrangement, sequence reads were collapsed and filtered. For each sample, productive Simpson clonality was calculated as the square root of Simpson's diversity index over productive rearrangements. The source is immuneACCESS, and TCRdb retained only in-frame sequences with V and J called. Part of the clones is not carried over; for the studies checked, unresolved V genes explain less than half of this, and the remainder is unexplained. For V, J and clone size, that table is used; D and trimming come from the DNA. The sample records about 380,000 clones, 70% to 85% of which are singletons. The ten largest clones take up 0.85% to 1.3% of the sample.

The sequence came from a human donor with acute or convalescent COVID-19. The donor label of this sample is uncertain. Sequenced sample: peripheral blood.

The CDR3 loop reads CASSLDSTYEQYF. Here is the DNA: TGTGCCAGCAGTTTGGACAGTACCTACGAGCAGTACTTC. Rearrangement joined TRBV27 to TRBJ2-7, with TRBD1 as a weak D call on 6 bases. CDR1 MNHEY and CDR2 SMNVEV were looked up in the germline V gene (reference sequence). The CDR3, cysteine through phenylalanine, is 13 amino acids long. The only DNA kept is the CDR3, 39 bases in frame from the first base. Trimming removed 3 bases from V and 2 bases from J, leaving 8 bases between the germline ends.